The 23 T cell receptor beta chains below come from one sample, sequenced in a study of lymphopenia after photon versus proton radiotherapy. Libraries were prepared by immunoSEQ multiplex PCR; TCRdb keeps only in-frame clonotypes and omits some of them. This table has some 27,000 clones, roughly 90% appearing once. The sample was peripheral blood, taken from a patient treated with photon-based radiotherapy. Receptors originate from a man in his forties or fifties with gastric cancer.

The CDR3, as DNA: TGTGCCAGCGCGACAGGGGAGAGTCAGCCCCAGCATTTT. This codes for CASATGESQPQHF. The chain couples TRBV27 to TRBJ1-5, with 8 positions matching TRBD1. The CDR3 has 13 residues. J gave up 6 bases and V 8 bases, and 6 bases lay outside the gene matches. Per the germline V gene, CDR1 is MNHEY and CDR2 is SMNVEV (reference sequence).

V and J are TRBV19 and TRBJ1-2, with D possibly being TRBD1 (6 bases). The CDR3 covers 14 residues. Germline V gene sequence: CDR1 LNHDA, CDR2 SQIVND (reference sequence). Trimming took off 5 bases at V and 3 bases at J, with 13 bases between the two ends. Written as DNA, the CDR3 is TGTGCCAGTAGTTCATCGTGGACAGACTATGGCTACACCTTC. Protein sequence: CASSSSWTDYGYTF. The full variable domain, with the rest looked up from reference TRBV19 and TRBJ1-2, is DGGITQSPKYLFRKEGQNVTLSCEQNLNHDAMYWYRQDPGQGLRLIYYSQIVNDFQKGDIAEGYSVSREKKESFPLTVTSAQKNPTAFYLCASSSSWTDYGYTFGSGTRLTVV.

The V call is TRBV19, the J call TRBJ1-2; D is perhaps TRBD1 (5 bases). V gave up 4 bases and J gave up 5 bases, with 11 bases separating them. The CDR3 covers 13 residues. CDR1 and CDR2 (germline): LNHDA, SQIVND (reference sequence). For the CDR3, the DNA is TGTGCCAGTAGTACGCAGGGAAATTATGGCTACACCTTC. Its translation is CASSTQGNYGYTF.

V and J are TRBV4-3 and TRBJ2-3; D may be TRBD2 (5 bases). Trimming removed 3 bases at V and 5 bases at J, with 15 bases between. The germline V gene encodes CDR1 LGHNA and CDR2 YSLEER. CDR3 size: 15 residues. CDR3 nucleotide sequence: TGCGCCAGCAGCCATCAAGACAAGAGCGGAGATACGCAGTATTTT. Translation: CASSHQDKSGDTQYF.

The V gene is TRBV11-2, the J gene TRBJ2-2, with a weak D call TRBD1 (7 bases). There are 14 residues in the CDR3. Between the trimmed V and J ends, which lost 8 bases and 2 bases, there was a span of 12 bases. Looked up from germline, CDR1 is SGHAT and CDR2 is FQNNGV. This chain's CDR3 is CASGGTANTGELFF. The CDR3 coding sequence is TGTGCCAGCGGAGGGACAGCTAACACCGGGGAGCTGTTTTTT.

V is TRBV10-1 and J is TRBJ1-5; D is unresolved. Deletions cut 2 bases from V and 6 bases from J, with 8 bases between. This CDR3 comprises 13 residues. Looked up from germline, CDR1 is WNHNN and CDR2 is SYGVQD (reference sequence). The chain's CDR3 is CASSELRSQPQHF. The CDR3 DNA follows: TGCGCCAGCAGTGAGCTTAGGAGTCAGCCCCAGCATTTT.

V is TRBV6-5 and J is TRBJ2-1, with no clear D. The CDR3 has 13 amino acids. The ends were cut back, 5 bases at V and 4 bases at J, with 9 bases in the middle. Germline V gene lookup returns CDR1 MNHEY and CDR2 SVGAGI. The CDR3 protein is CASSRDGYNEQFF. The CDR3 DNA reads TGTGCCAGCAGTCGAGACGGATACAATGAGCAGTTCTTC.

This rearrangement joins TRBV4-3 to TRBJ2-2, with a tentative D call TRBD2 (6 bases). This CDR3 has 13 amino acids. Germline lookup yields CDR1 LGHNA and CDR2 YSLEER. V lost 10 bases and J lost 4, with 13 bases in between. The CDR3: CATRDRGTGELFF. The CDR3 DNA reads as TGCGCCACGCGGGATAGGGGCACCGGGGAGCTGTTTTTT.

This chain connects TRBV11-2 to TRBJ1-6; the match to TRBD1 covers 7 bases. There are 14 residues in the CDR3. The V segment lost 5 bases and the J segment 7 bases; nucleotides outside the gene matches: 5. Germline V CDR1 and CDR2: SGHAT, FQNNGV. CDR3 amino acids: CASSAGQRNSPLHF. The CDR3 nucleotides read TGTGCCAGCAGCGCGGGACAGAGAAATTCACCCCTCCACTTT.

The CDR3 reads CASSLPTGNKNIQYF. In nucleotides, the CDR3 is TGTGCCAGCAGTTTACCGACAGGGAACAAAAACATTCAGTACTTC. This chain links TRBV28 with TRBJ2-4; 7 bases align to TRBD1. The CDR3 contains 15 residues. V was pared by 2 bases and J by 3 bases, with 4 bases of the junction left unmatched. CDR1 is MDHEN and CDR2 is SYDVKM in the germline V gene.

The chain uses TRBV7-3 and TRBJ1-1; a possible D gene is TRBD1 (6 bases). The V gene lost 4 bases and the J gene lost 1 base, with 13 bases spanning the gap. CDR3 length: 15 residues. Germline CDR1 reads SGHTA; CDR2 reads FQGTGA. This CDR3 is CASSSEGGPNTEAFF. CDR3 sequence (DNA): TGTGCCAGCAGCTCCGAGGGGGGGCCGAACACTGAAGCTTTCTTT.

The genes are TRBV6-5 and TRBJ1-1, with TRBD1 as a possible D gene (5 bases). Germline CDR1 MNHEY, CDR2 SVGAGI. Trimming took 4 bases from V and 8 from J, leaving 14 bases between them. The CDR3 contains 13 residues. The DNA for the CDR3 is TGTGCCAGCAGTTCCGGGACCGGGAGGGAAGCTTTCTTT. As protein: CASSSGTGREAFF.

The DNA for the CDR3 is TGTGCCAGCGGCAGAGCGGAACAAGAGACCCAGTACTTC. Translation gives CASGRAEQETQYF. The V gene is TRBV2, the J gene TRBJ2-5; possible D gene TRBD2, 5 bases. The CDR3 extends over 13 amino acids. V was clipped by 8 bases and J by 2 bases, with 12 bases between them. Germline V lookup: CDR1 SNHLY, CDR2 FYNNEI.

The rearrangement joins TRBV7-9 to TRBJ1-1; possible D gene TRBD1, 5 bases. Germline V CDR1 and CDR2: SEHNR, FQNEAQ (reference sequence). The CDR3 covers 15 residues. Trimming took 1 base from V and 4 from J, leaving 13 bases between them. The CDR3 protein is CASSLGGGARTEAFF. The CDR3 bases are TGTGCCAGCAGCTTAGGGGGAGGGGCTCGCACTGAAGCTTTCTTT.

The V and J genes are TRBV5-4 and TRBJ2-3; D is undetermined. Per the germline V gene, CDR1 is SGHNT and CDR2 is YYREEE (reference sequence). The CDR3 extends over 16 amino acids. Trimming took 0 bases from V and 1 from J, leaving 12 bases between them. CDR3 residues: CASSLAALHGTDTQYF. Here the CDR3 DNA reads TGTGCCAGCAGCTTGGCCGCGTTGCACGGCACAGATACGCAGTATTTT.

V gene TRBV4-1 combines with J gene TRBJ1-4; D is undetermined. Trimming pared 1 base from V and 8 bases from J, leaving 11 bases between. The CDR3 sequence is 14 residues long. Germline V gene lookup returns CDR1 MGHRA and CDR2 YSYEKL. CDR3 nucleotide sequence: TGCGCCAGCAGCCAAGGCGGTTCGGGGGAAAAACTGTTTTTT. Amino acids: CASSQGGSGEKLFF.

V is TRBV14 and J is TRBJ2-2, with D perhaps being TRBD1 or TRBD2 (6 bases each). V gave up 4 bases and J gave up 3 bases, with 15 bases separating them. Germline V CDR1 and CDR2: SGHDN, FVKESK. CDR3 length: 16 amino acids. DNA for the CDR3: TGTGCCAGCAGCCCTGCTCCGGGGGCTTACACCGGGGAGCTGTTTTTT. Translated: CASSPAPGAYTGELFF. Full variable domain (outside the CDR3, taken from reference TRBV14 and TRBJ2-2): EAGVTQFPSHSVIEKGQTVTLRCDPISGHDNLYWYRRVMGKEIKFLLHFVKESKQDESGMPNNRFLAERTGGTYSTLKVQPAELEDSGVYFCASSPAPGAYTGELFFGEGSRLTVL.

This clone was counted between two and nine times. J is TRBJ1-6 and V is TRBV10-3; tentative D call: TRBD1 (5 bases). The CDR3 is 14 amino acids. Germline V gene data show CDR1 as ENHRY and CDR2 as SYGVKD. V lost 4 bases to trimming and J lost 8 bases, with 12 bases between them. The DNA of the CDR3 is TGTGCCATCAGTGTCAGGGAGGAAGATTCACCCCTCCACTTT. Protein: CAISVREEDSPLHF.

The gene calls are TRBV10-3 and TRBJ2-2; the D call may be TRBD1 or TRBD2 (5 bases each). V lost 3 bases and J 5 bases, leaving 13 bases between the germline ends. This CDR3 has 15 amino acids. Germline CDR1 ENHRY, CDR2 SYGVKD. Here the CDR3 reads CAISDGAGETGELFF. The CDR3, as DNA: TGTGCCATCAGTGACGGGGCAGGAGAAACCGGGGAGCTGTTTTTT.

V and J are TRBV20-1 and TRBJ1-4, with a tentative D call TRBD1 (6 bases). The germline V gene has CDR1 DFQATT and CDR2 SNEGSKA (reference sequence). The CDR3 totals 11 residues. Deletions cut 3 bases from V and 7 bases from J, with 6 bases between. CDR3 sequence reads: CSARTGEKLFF. CDR3 DNA: TGCAGTGCTAGGACAGGTGAAAAACTGTTTTTT.

The chain combines TRBV11-2 with TRBJ2-5, with D maybe TRBD2 (7 bases). CDR3 length: 14 residues. Germline CDR1 is SGHAT and CDR2 is FQNNGV. The V end was cut by 1 base, the J end by 3 bases, with 9 bases between. This CDR3 is CASSLAGGEETQYF. The CDR3 coding sequence is TGTGCCAGCAGCTTAGCGGGGGGCGAAGAGACCCAGTACTTC.

The CDR3 coding sequence is TGTGCCAGCAGCTTAGATGGGGACAGGTACCCTAACTATGGCTACACCTTC. This gives the protein CASSLDGDRYPNYGYTF. The rearrangement uses TRBV11-2 and TRBJ1-2; 8 nucleotides match TRBD1. CDR1 is SGHAT and CDR2 is FQNNGV in the germline V gene. There are 17 residues in the CDR3. V trimming: 0 bases; J trimming: 0 bases; junction bases outside the gene matches: 6.

The chain carries TRBV9 and TRBJ1-2; no definite D call. Germline V lookup: CDR1 SGDLS, CDR2 YYNGEE. Trimming cost V 3 bases and J 0 bases, with 12 bases left between them. This CDR3 is 15 amino acids long. The DNA of the CDR3 is TGTGCCAGCAGCGGGGAACTCTACACTAACTATGGCTACACCTTC. Its translation is CASSGELYTNYGYTF.